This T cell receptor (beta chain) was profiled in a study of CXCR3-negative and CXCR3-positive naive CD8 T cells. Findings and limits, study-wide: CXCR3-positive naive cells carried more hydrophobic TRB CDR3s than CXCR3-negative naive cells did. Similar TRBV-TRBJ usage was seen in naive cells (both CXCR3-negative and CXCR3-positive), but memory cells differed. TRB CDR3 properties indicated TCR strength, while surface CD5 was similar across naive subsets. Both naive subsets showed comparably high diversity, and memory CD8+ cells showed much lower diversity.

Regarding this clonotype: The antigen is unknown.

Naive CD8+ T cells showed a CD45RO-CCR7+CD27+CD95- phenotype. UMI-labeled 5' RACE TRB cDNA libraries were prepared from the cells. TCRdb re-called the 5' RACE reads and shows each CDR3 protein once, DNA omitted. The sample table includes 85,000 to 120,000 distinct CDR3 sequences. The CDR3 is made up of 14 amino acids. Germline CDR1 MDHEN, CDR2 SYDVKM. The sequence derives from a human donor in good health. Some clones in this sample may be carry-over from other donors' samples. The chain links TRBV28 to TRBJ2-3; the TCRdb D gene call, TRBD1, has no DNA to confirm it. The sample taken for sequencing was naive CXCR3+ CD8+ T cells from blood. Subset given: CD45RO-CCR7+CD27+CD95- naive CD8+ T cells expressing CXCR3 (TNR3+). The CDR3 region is CASSLTGDTDTQYF.